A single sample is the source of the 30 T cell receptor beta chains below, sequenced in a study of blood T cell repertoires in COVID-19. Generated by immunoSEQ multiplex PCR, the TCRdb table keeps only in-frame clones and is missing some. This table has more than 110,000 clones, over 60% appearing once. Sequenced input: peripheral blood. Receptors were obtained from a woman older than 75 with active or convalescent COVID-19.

CDR3 in amino acids: CASRPGTGFSPQYF. The DNA for the CDR3 is TGTGCCAGCAGACCAGGGACAGGTTTTTCCCCCCAGTACTTC. V gene TRBV6-5 combines with J gene TRBJ2-5; 8 bases align to TRBD1. After removal of 6 bases from V and 9 bases from J, the junction contained 12 bases not matched to a gene. Germline V lookup: CDR1 MNHEY, CDR2 SVGAGI. This CDR3 spans 14 amino acids.

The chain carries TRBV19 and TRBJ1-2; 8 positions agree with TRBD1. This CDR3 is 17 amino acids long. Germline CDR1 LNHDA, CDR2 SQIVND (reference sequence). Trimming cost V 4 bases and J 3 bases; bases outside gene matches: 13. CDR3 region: CASSKFQQGGLDYGYTF. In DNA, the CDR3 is TGTGCCAGTAGTAAATTTCAACAGGGGGGCCTGGACTATGGCTACACCTTC.

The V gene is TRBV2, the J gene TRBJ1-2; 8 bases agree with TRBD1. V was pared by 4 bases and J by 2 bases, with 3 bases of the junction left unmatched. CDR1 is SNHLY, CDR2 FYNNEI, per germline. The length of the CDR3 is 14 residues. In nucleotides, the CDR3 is TGTGCCAGCAGTGCAGGGGGCGCGAACTATGGCTACACCTTC. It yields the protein CASSAGGANYGYTF.

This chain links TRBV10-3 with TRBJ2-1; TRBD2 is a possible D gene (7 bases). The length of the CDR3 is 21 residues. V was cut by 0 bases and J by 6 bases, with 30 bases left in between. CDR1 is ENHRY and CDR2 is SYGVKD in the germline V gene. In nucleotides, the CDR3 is TGTGCCATCAGTGAGTCGGGTAGGGGGGGCGTTAGGTTTAGCGCCGGCAATGAGCAGTTCTTC. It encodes CAISESGRGGVRFSAGNEQFF.

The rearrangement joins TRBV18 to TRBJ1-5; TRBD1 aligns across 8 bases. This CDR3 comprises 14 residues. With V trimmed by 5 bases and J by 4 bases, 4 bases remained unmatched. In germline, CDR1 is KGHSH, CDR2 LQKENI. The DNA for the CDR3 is TGTGCCAGCTCAGACAGGGGTGGGAATCAGCCCCAGCATTTT. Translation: CASSDRGGNQPQHF.

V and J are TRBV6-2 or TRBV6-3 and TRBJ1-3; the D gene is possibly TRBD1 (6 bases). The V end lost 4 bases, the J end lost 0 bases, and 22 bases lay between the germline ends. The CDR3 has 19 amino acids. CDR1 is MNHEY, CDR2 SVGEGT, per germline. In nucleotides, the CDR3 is TGTGCCAGCAGTTCATGGTCGTTATCCTGGGACAACTCTGGAAACACCATATATTTT. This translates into CASSSWSLSWDNSGNTIYF.

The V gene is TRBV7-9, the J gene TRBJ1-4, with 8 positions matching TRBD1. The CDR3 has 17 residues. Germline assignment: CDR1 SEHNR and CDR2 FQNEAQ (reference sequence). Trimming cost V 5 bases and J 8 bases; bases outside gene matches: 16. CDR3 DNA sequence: TGTGCCAGCAGCATACTCTCGGTCGGGACAGGAGAAGAAAAACTGTTTTTT. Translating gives CASSILSVGTGEEKLFF.

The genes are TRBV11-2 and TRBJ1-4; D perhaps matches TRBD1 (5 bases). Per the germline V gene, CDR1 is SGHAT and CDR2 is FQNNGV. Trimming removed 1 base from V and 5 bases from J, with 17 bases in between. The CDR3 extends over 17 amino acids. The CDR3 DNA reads TGTGCCAGCAGCTTAGGGGTGCGGACAAGTGGAAATGAAAAACTGTTTTTT. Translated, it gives CASSLGVRTSGNEKLFF. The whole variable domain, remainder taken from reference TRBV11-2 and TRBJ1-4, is EAGVAQSPRYKIIEKRQSVAFWCNPISGHATLYWYQQILGQGPKLLIQFQNNGVVDDSQLPKDRFSAERLKGVDSTLKIQPAKLEDSAVYLCASSLGVRTSGNEKLFFGSGTQLSVL.

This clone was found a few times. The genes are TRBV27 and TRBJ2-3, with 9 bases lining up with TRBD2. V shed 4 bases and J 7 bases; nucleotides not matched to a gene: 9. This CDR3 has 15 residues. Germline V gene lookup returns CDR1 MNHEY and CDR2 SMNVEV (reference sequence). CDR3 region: CASSWFAGGRNTQYF. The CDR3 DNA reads TGTGCCAGCAGTTGGTTTGCGGGGGGGCGAAATACGCAGTATTTT.

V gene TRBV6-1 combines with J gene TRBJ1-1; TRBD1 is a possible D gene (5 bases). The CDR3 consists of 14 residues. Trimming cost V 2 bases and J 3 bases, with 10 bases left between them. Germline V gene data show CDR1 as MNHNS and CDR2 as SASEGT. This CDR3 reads CASSELGEDTEAFF. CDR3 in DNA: TGTGCCAGCAGTGAATTGGGGGAGGACACTGAAGCTTTCTTT.

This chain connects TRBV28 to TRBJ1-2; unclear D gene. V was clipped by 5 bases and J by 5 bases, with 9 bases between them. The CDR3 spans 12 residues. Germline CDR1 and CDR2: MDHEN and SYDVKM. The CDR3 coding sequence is TGTGCCAGCAGTCGCGGGGAGTATGGCTACACCTTC. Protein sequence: CASSRGEYGYTF.

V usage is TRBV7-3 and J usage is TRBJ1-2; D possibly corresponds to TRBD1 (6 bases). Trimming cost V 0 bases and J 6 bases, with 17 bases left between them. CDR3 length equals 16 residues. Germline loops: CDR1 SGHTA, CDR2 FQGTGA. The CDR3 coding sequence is TGTGCCAGCAGCTTAACCAATCCAGGGGCAGGGGATGGCTACACCTTC. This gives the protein CASSLTNPGAGDGYTF.

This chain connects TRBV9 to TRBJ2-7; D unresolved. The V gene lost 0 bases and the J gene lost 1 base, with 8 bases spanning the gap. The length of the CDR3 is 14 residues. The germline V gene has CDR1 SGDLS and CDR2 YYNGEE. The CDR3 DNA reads TGTGCCAGCAGCGTAGGTTCGACTTCCTACGAGCAGTACTTC. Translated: CASSVGSTSYEQYF.

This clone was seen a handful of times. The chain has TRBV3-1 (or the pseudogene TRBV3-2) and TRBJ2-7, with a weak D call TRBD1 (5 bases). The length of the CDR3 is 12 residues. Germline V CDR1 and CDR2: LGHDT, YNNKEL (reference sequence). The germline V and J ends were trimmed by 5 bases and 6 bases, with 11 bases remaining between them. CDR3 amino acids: CASSSRVGEQYF. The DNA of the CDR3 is TGTGCCAGCAGCTCCAGGGTGGGCGAGCAGTACTTC.

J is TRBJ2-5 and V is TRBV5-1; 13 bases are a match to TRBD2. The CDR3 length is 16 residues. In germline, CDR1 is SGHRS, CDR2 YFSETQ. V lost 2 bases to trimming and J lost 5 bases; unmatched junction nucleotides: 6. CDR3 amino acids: CASSLTSGGVWETQYF. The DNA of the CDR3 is TGCGCCAGCAGCTTAACTAGCGGGGGGGTCTGGGAGACCCAGTACTTC.

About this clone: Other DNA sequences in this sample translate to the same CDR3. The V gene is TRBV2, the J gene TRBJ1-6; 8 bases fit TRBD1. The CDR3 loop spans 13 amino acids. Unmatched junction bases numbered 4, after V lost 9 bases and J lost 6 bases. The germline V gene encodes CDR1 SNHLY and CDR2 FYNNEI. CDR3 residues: CASKDRANSPLHF. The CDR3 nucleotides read TGTGCCAGTAAGGACAGGGCTAATTCACCCCTCCACTTT.

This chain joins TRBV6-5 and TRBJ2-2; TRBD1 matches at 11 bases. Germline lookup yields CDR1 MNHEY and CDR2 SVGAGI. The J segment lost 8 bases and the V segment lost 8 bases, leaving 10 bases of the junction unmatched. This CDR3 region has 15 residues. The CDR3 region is CASHTGTGGAGELFF. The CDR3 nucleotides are TGTGCCAGCCATACCGGGACAGGGGGGGCAGGGGAGCTGTTTTTT.

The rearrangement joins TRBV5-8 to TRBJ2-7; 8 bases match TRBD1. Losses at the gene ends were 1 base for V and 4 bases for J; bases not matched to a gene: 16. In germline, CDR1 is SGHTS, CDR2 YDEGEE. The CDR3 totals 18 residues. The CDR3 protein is CASSLYRGRGTGAYEQYF. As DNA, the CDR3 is TGTGCCAGCAGCTTGTACCGAGGTCGGGGGACAGGAGCTTACGAGCAGTACTTC.

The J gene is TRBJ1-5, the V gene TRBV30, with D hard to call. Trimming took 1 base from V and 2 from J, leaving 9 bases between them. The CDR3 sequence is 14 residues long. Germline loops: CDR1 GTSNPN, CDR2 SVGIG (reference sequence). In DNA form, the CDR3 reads TGTGCCTGGAGTGGGCAGGTAGGCAATCAGCCCCAGCATTTT. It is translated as CAWSGQVGNQPQHF.

In nucleotides, the CDR3 is TGTGCCAGCAGCCCGGGCGTAGGGACAACGATATCCACAGATACGCAGTATTTT. Protein: CASSPGVGTTISTDTQYF. The chain joins TRBV7-6 to TRBJ2-3; a weak D match, TRBD1 (6 bases). V lost 5 bases and J lost 2, with 23 bases in between. The CDR3 runs to 18 residues. Germline V CDR1 and CDR2: SGHVS, FNYEAQ.

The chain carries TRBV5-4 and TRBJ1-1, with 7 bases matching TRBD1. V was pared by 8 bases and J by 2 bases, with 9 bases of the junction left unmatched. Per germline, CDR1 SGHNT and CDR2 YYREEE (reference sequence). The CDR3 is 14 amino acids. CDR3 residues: CASNAGGLNTEAFF. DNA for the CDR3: TGTGCCAGTAATGCAGGGGGTTTAAACACTGAAGCTTTCTTT. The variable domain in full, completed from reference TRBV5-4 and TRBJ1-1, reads ETGVTQSPTHLIKTRGQQVTLRCSSQSGHNTVSWYQQALGQGPQFIFQYYREEENGRGNFPPRFSGLQFPNYSSELNVNALELDDSALYLCASNAGGLNTEAFFGQGTRLTVV.

The CDR3 nucleotides read TGTGCCAGCTCACCACCTCAGGGCAGCTCCTACGAGCAGTACTTC. This translates into CASSPPQGSSYEQYF. The chain is built from TRBV18 and TRBJ2-7; TRBD1 is a possible D gene (5 bases). CDR3 length: 15 residues. Germline V gene lookup returns CDR1 KGHSH and CDR2 LQKENI. V lost 0 bases, J lost 0 bases, and 9 bases lay in between. The whole variable domain, filled in from reference TRBV18 and TRBJ2-7, reads NAGVMQNPRHLVRRRGQEARLRCSPMKGHSHVYWYRQLPEEGLKFMVYLQKENIIDESGMPKERFSAEFPKEGPSILRIQQVVRGDSAAYFCASSPPQGSSYEQYFGPGTRLTVT.

This chain's CDR3 is CASSPGAPKPPYEQYF. In DNA, the CDR3 is TGCGCCAGCAGCCCAGGGGCACCAAAGCCCCCCTACGAGCAGTACTTC. The chain carries TRBV5-1 and TRBJ2-7, with a tentative D call TRBD1 (6 bases). CDR3 length: 16 residues. Germline V CDR1 and CDR2: SGHRS, YFSETQ. V lost 4 bases and J lost 2, with 19 bases in between.

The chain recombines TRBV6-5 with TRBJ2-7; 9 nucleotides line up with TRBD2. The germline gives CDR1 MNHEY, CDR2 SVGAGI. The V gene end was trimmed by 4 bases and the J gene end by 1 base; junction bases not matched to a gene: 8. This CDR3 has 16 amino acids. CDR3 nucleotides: TGTGCCAGCAGTTCTACCTTTAGCGGGGGTTCCTACGAGCAGTACTTC. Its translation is CASSSTFSGGSYEQYF.

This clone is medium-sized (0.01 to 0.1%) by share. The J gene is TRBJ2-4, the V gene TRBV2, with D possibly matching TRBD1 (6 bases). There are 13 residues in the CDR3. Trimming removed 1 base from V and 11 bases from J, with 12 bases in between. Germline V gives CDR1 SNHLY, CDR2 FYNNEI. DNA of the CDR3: TGTGCCAGCAGTGAAGAGGCGCAGGGGCTTCAGTACTTC. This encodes CASSEEAQGLQYF.

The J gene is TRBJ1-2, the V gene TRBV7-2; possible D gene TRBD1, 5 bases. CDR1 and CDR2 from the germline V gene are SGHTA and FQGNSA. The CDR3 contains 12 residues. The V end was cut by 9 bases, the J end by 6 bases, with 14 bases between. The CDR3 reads CASFQGGDGYTF. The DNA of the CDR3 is TGTGCCAGTTTTCAGGGAGGGGATGGCTACACCTTC.

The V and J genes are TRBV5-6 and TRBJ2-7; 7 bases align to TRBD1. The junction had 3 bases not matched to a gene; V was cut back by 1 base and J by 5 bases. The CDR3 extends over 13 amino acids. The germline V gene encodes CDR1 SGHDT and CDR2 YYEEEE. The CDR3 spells CASSLLGGHEQYF. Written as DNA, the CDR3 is TGTGCCAGCAGCTTGTTAGGGGGCCACGAGCAGTACTTC.

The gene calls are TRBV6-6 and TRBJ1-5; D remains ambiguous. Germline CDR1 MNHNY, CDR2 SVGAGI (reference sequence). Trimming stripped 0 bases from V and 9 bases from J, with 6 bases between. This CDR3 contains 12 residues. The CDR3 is CASSYSLAPQHF. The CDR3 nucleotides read TGTGCCAGCAGTTACTCCTTGGCGCCCCAGCATTTT.

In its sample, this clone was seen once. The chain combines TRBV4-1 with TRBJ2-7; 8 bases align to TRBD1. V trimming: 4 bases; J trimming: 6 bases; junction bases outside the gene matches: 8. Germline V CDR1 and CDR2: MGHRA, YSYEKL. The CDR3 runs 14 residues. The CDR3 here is CASSLRTGPREQYF. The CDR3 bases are TGCGCCAGCAGCCTTAGGACAGGGCCTCGCGAGCAGTACTTC.

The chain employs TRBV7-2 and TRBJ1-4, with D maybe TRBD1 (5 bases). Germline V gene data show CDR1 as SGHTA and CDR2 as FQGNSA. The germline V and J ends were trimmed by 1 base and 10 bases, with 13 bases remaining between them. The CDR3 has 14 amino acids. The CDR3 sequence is CASSLVGFGAKLFF. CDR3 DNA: TGTGCCAGCAGCTTAGTTGGGTTTGGGGCAAAACTGTTTTTT.